A single sample is the source of the 3 T cell receptor beta chains below, sequenced in a study of cytomegalovirus exposure and HLA in healthy donors. Primers for the PCR totalled 60 Vbeta and 13 Jbeta. TCRdb's copy holds only in-frame clones and misses some; the assay was immunoSEQ multiplex PCR. The table lists more than 250,000 clones, over 85% of them singletons. Sequencing input: PBMCs. The receptors come from a young woman in good health and CMV-seronegative.

This sequence joins TRBV6-5 and TRBJ1-2; perhaps TRBD1 as D (6 bases). Germline lookup yields CDR1 MNHEY and CDR2 SVGAGI. Trimming removed 11 bases from V and 4 bases from J, with 14 bases in between. This CDR3 comprises 12 residues. This CDR3 is CAGNRAGYGYTF. In DNA form, the CDR3 reads TGTGCCGGAAACAGGGCTGGCTATGGCTACACCTTC.

J is TRBJ1-2 and V is TRBV4-1; tentatively, D is TRBD1 (5 bases). The V end lost 5 bases, the J end lost 4 bases, and 26 bases lay between the germline ends. Germline V lookup: CDR1 MGHRA, CDR2 YSYEKL. This CDR3 contains 18 residues. The CDR3 region is CASSKSGVPKRLFYGYTF. The CDR3 coding sequence is TGCGCCAGCAGCAAATCGGGGGTTCCAAAGCGGCTTTTCTATGGCTACACCTTC.

The chain uses TRBV19 and TRBJ1-5; D is perhaps TRBD1 (5 bases). This CDR3 contains 17 residues. The germline CDR1 and CDR2 sequences are LNHDA and SQIVND (reference sequence). Trimming took 1 base from V and 4 from J, leaving 17 bases between them. The CDR3 loop reads CASSIGTGRRVNQPQHF. CDR3 nucleotide sequence: TGTGCCAGTAGTATAGGAACAGGCCGGAGGGTTAATCAGCCCCAGCATTTT.